This entry concerns a single T cell receptor beta chain. These data belong to a study of CD8+CD57+ T cells in acquired aplastic anemia. Those patients picked for sequencing had displayed CD8+CD57+ cell expansion on flow cytometry. Genomic DNA served as template for TCR beta VDJ and CDR3 profiling. MiXCR, run by TCRdb on the reads, gives a single entry per CDR3 protein. Among just over 450,000 distinct CDR3 sequences listed, less than 35% were seen once. Sequenced material: sorted CD4+, CD8+, or CD8+CD57+ T cells (not recorded which) from PBMCs. The TCR was taken from a human donor with aplastic anemia.

For the CDR3, the DNA is TGTGCCAGCAGTTCAGGGATCGGATACTACGAGCAGTACTTC. It is translated as CASSSGIGYYEQYF. V gene TRBV6-6 combines with J gene TRBJ2-7; D perhaps matches TRBD1 (5 bases). In germline, CDR1 is MNHNY, CDR2 SVGAGI (reference sequence). The CDR3 runs 14 residues. Trimming took off 4 bases at V and 3 bases at J, with 13 bases between the two ends.